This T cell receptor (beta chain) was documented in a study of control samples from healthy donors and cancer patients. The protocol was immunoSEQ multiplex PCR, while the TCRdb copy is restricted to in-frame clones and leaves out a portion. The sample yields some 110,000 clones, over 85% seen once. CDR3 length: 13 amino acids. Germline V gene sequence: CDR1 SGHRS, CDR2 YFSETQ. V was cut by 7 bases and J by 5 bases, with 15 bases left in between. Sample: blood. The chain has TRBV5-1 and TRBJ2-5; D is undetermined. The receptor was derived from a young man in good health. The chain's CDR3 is CASQRRPGETQYF. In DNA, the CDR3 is TGCGCCAGCCAGAGGCGCCCCGGGGAGACCCAGTACTTC.